The 25 T cell receptor beta chains listed next were all sequenced from one sample in a study of vaccination effects on CD4 cells after COVID-19. Profiling relied on immunoSEQ multiplex PCR, and the TCRdb table lists in-frame clones only, not all of them. The table records nearly 30,000 clones, roughly four fifths of them present only once. Before sequencing took place, the ViraFEST assay used viral peptide pools to expand antigen-specific CD4+ T cells. Between days 9 and 10 of culture, CD4+ T cells were separated out. Every participant took two doses of the BNT162b2 or mRNA-1273 vaccine. Their specific antigens are unknown. The sample here was CD4+ T cells from PBMCs cultured with HCoV-229E spike peptides, taken after COVID-19 vaccination. The receptors derive from a human donor who received a COVID-19 vaccine.

This chain joins TRBV7-2 and TRBJ1-1, with TRBD1 identical over 7 bases. CDR3 length equals 15 residues. The V gene end was trimmed by 5 bases and the J gene end by 5 bases; junction bases not matched to a gene: 11. Germline assignment: CDR1 SGHTA and CDR2 FQGNSA. The CDR3 DNA is TGTGCCAGCAGCACTCGACAGGGACGAGGGACTGAAGCTTTCTTT. It encodes CASSTRQGRGTEAFF.

This clone was detected only once. The chain combines TRBV15 with TRBJ2-5; D unclear. V was clipped by 1 base and J by 3 bases, with 12 bases between them. Germline values: CDR1 LNHNV, CDR2 YYDKDF (reference sequence). The CDR3 runs to 15 residues. The CDR3 region is CATSRGPGYEETQYF. CDR3 sequence (DNA): TGTGCCACCAGCAGAGGGCCCGGGTACGAAGAGACCCAGTACTTC.

This clone showed up just a few times. CDR3 residues: CASSEYMSAEAFF. In nucleotides, the CDR3 is TGCGCCAGCAGTGAGTATATGTCCGCTGAAGCTTTCTTT. The V gene is TRBV10-1, the J gene TRBJ1-1; D not resolved. Trimming removed 1 base from V and 6 bases from J, with 9 bases in between. Germline CDR1 WNHNN, CDR2 SYGVQD (reference sequence). The CDR3 is 13 residues long.

V gene TRBV3-1 (or the pseudogene TRBV3-2) combines with J gene TRBJ2-5; possible D gene TRBD2, 5 bases. The CDR3 is 12 residues long. Trimming removed 4 bases at V and 7 bases at J, with 10 bases between. The germline CDR1 and CDR2 sequences are LGHDT and YNNKEL (reference sequence). Written as DNA, the CDR3 is TGTGCCAGCAGCCTTACAGAGGGGACCCAGTACTTC. This gives the protein CASSLTEGTQYF.

The chain employs TRBV5-8 and TRBJ2-5; 11 nucleotides agree with TRBD2. The CDR3 runs to 16 residues. CDR1 and CDR2 (germline): SGHTS, YDEGEE. Trimming cost V 1 base and J 2 bases; bases outside gene matches: 4. In DNA form, the CDR3 reads TGTGCCAGCAGCTTGCAGTTAGCGGGGGGGCAAGAGACCCAGTACTTC. Translated, it gives CASSLQLAGGQETQYF. The full variable domain, completed using reference TRBV5-8 and TRBJ2-5, is EAGVTQSPTHLIKTRGQQATLRCSPISGHTSVYWYQQALGLGLQFLLWYDEGEERNRGNFPPRFSGRQFPNYSSELNVNALELEDSALYLCASSLQLAGGQETQYFGPGTRLLVL.

J is TRBJ1-6 and V is TRBV2, with no clear D. The CDR3 length is 15 residues. Germline loops: CDR1 SNHLY, CDR2 FYNNEI. V shed 4 bases and J shed 7 bases, with 14 bases lying between them. CDR3 amino acids: CASSVRASSNSPLHF. The CDR3 coding sequence is TGTGCCAGCAGTGTCCGGGCCTCAAGCAATTCACCCCTCCACTTT.

The rearrangement links TRBV6-1 to TRBJ2-1, with TRBD2 as a possible D gene (6 bases). In germline, CDR1 is MNHNS, CDR2 SASEGT. This CDR3 has 15 amino acids. Between the trimmed V and J ends, which lost 2 bases and 7 bases, there was a span of 15 bases. The CDR3, as DNA: TGTGCCAGCAGTGAACGTTTCGGGAGTCTAAATGAGCAGTTCTTC. Its translation is CASSERFGSLNEQFF.

The V call is TRBV16, the J call TRBJ2-3; D not resolved. Deletions cut 1 base from V and 4 bases from J, with 6 bases between. The CDR3 is 13 amino acids. Per germline, CDR1 KGHSY and CDR2 FQNENV. CDR3 in DNA: TGTGCCAGCAGCCAATACGTGTCAGATACGCAGTATTTT. Amino acid sequence: CASSQYVSDTQYF.

The chain joins TRBV5-1 to TRBJ1-4; D unresolved. Germline V lookup: CDR1 SGHRS, CDR2 YFSETQ. The CDR3 contains 15 residues. Trimming took off 0 bases at V and 0 bases at J, with 6 bases between the two ends. The CDR3 loop is CASSLGSSTNEKLFF. CDR3 sequence (DNA): TGCGCCAGCAGCTTGGGGAGTTCAACTAATGAAAAACTGTTTTTT.

This clone turned up a few times. This chain connects TRBV7-8 to TRBJ2-1; D might be TRBD2 (6 bases). Germline assignment: CDR1 SGHVS and CDR2 FQNEAQ. This CDR3 is 16 amino acids long. Trimming cost V 1 base and J 7 bases, with 17 bases left between them. CDR3 in DNA: TGTGCCAGCAGCTTAGTTCGGGACTCAAGAGTGAATGAGCAGTTCTTC. Protein: CASSLVRDSRVNEQFF.

The V and J genes are TRBV9 and TRBJ2-5, with TRBD2 identical over 10 bases. Germline V gene lookup returns CDR1 SGDLS and CDR2 YYNGEE. The CDR3 spans 15 residues. V dropped 0 bases and J dropped 5; count of bases not matched to a gene: 4. Here the CDR3 reads CASSVGAGGRETQYF. The CDR3 DNA is TGTGCCAGCAGCGTAGGAGCGGGAGGGAGGGAGACCCAGTACTTC.

The J gene is TRBJ2-1, the V gene TRBV27, with D tentatively TRBD1 or TRBD2 (5 bases each). The CDR3 extends over 16 amino acids. V dropped 4 bases and J dropped 9 bases, with 22 bases sitting between them. Germline CDR1 reads MNHEY; CDR2 reads SMNVEV (reference sequence). This CDR3 reads CASSYMALGAAFEQFF. The CDR3, as DNA: TGTGCCAGCAGTTATATGGCCCTCGGGGCCGCCTTTGAGCAGTTCTTC.

This clone was detected a few times. The rearrangement links TRBV29-1 to TRBJ2-2; the match to TRBD1 covers 7 bases. Looked up from germline, CDR1 is SQVTM and CDR2 is ANQGSEA. The CDR3 is made up of 14 amino acids. Losses at the gene ends were 2 bases for V and 6 bases for J; bases not matched to a gene: 6. DNA of the CDR3: TGCAGCGTTGAAAATCCCGGGACAGCCGGGGAGCTGTTTTTT. This encodes CSVENPGTAGELFF.

The rearrangement links TRBV4-1 to TRBJ2-7, with 8 bases matching TRBD1. The germline gives CDR1 MGHRA, CDR2 YSYEKL. The ends lost 6 bases at V and 5 bases at J; junction bases unmatched: 18. The CDR3 is 17 amino acids. This chain's CDR3 is CASRQGGLTGTADEQYF. The CDR3 DNA follows: TGCGCCAGCAGACAGGGGGGACTTACCGGGACAGCGGACGAGCAGTACTTC.

The chain joins TRBV7-9 to TRBJ1-1; D unclear. V was clipped by 1 base and J by 5 bases, with 17 bases between them. The CDR3 contains 16 residues. CDR1 is SEHNR and CDR2 is FQNEAQ in the germline V gene (reference sequence). CDR3 loop: CASSLDFWLRKTEAFF. CDR3 DNA sequence: TGTGCCAGCAGCTTAGACTTTTGGTTGCGTAAAACTGAAGCTTTCTTT.

This clone was detected only once. The rearrangement uses TRBV7-2 and TRBJ1-2; D may be TRBD1 (6 bases). Looked up from germline, CDR1 is SGHTA and CDR2 is FQGNSA. The CDR3 length is 14 residues. Trimming cost V 4 bases and J 9 bases, with 18 bases left between them. In DNA form, the CDR3 reads TGTGCCAGCAGCTCAAGAAGGGGGACGAGGAGCTACACCTTC. Amino acids: CASSSRRGTRSYTF.

V usage is TRBV12-2 and J usage is TRBJ1-5. TRBV12-2 has pseudogene status. This CDR3 is built from 16 residues. CDR3 nucleotide sequence: TGTGCAAGTCGCTTAGGAAGTGAGGGGTGGCATCAGCCCCAGCATTTT. Translation: CASRLGSEGWHQPQHF.

The chain has TRBV6-4 and TRBJ1-1; D remains unclear. This CDR3 is 14 amino acids long. Germline lookup yields CDR1 MRHNA and CDR2 SNTAGT. The V end was cut by 0 bases, the J end by 1 base, with 6 bases between. Here the CDR3 reads CASSDSSGNTEAFF. DNA for the CDR3: TGTGCCAGCAGTGACTCCAGCGGGAACACTGAAGCTTTCTTT.

V gene TRBV5-1 combines with J gene TRBJ2-7; 7 nucleotides match TRBD1. Per the germline V gene, CDR1 is SGHRS and CDR2 is YFSETQ. This CDR3 is built from 17 residues. With V trimmed by 2 bases and J by 3 bases, 14 bases remained unmatched. The CDR3 is CASSFGRKTGLNYEQYF. Here the CDR3 DNA reads TGCGCCAGCAGCTTCGGGCGAAAGACAGGGCTCAACTACGAGCAGTACTTC.

This chain links TRBV12-5 with TRBJ2-3; 7 bases line up with TRBD1. Trimming removed 1 base from V and 2 bases from J; junction bases left unmatched: 0. The CDR3 extends over 14 amino acids. Germline V lookup: CDR1 LGHNT, CDR2 FRNRAP. The CDR3 bases are TGTGCTAGTGGTTTGGAGGGGGCCACAGATACGCAGTATTTT. Protein product: CASGLEGATDTQYF.

This clone was seen more than once but under ten times. The CDR3 loop reads CASSQDLGGGLSYEQYF. The CDR3 nucleotides are TGTGCCAGCAGCCAAGACTTAGGCGGGGGATTATCCTACGAGCAGTACTTC. The V and J genes are TRBV4-2 and TRBJ2-7; TRBD2 aligns across 7 bases. CDR3 length: 17 amino acids. In germline, CDR1 is LGHNA, CDR2 YNFKEQ. V was clipped by 0 bases and J by 1 base; unmatched bases: 9.

The chain combines TRBV24-1 with TRBJ2-2, with a tentative D call TRBD1 (9 bases). The germline CDR1 and CDR2 sequences are KGHDR and SFDVKD. This CDR3 spans 16 amino acids. V dropped 8 bases and J dropped 5 bases, with 20 bases sitting between them. CDR3 amino acids: CATKSGRQGGTGELFF. As DNA, the CDR3 is TGTGCCACCAAAAGCGGGAGACAGGGGGGAACCGGGGAGCTGTTTTTT.

This clone has a handful of counts. The chain is built from TRBV5-1 and TRBJ2-1, with 10 bases lining up with TRBD2. The germline V gene encodes CDR1 SGHRS and CDR2 YFSETQ. The V and J ends lost 3 bases and 3 bases, in that order; junction bases with no gene match: 3. The CDR3 has 15 residues. The CDR3 region is CASSSGTSVYNEQFF. CDR3 nucleotides: TGCGCCAGCAGCTCCGGGACTAGCGTCTACAATGAGCAGTTCTTC.

The rearrangement uses TRBV11-2 and TRBJ1-5, with D tentatively TRBD1 (5 bases). V was shortened by 0 bases and J by 0 bases, with 18 bases between the two germline ends. The CDR3 runs to 19 residues. The germline V gene encodes CDR1 SGHAT and CDR2 FQNNGV. CDR3 in amino acids: CASSLDQRAGNDSNQPQHF. The CDR3 DNA sequence: TGTGCCAGCAGCTTAGATCAACGGGCAGGGAATGATAGCAATCAGCCCCAGCATTTT.

CDR3 bases: TGTGCCAGCAGCCCCTGGGGGGCAGCCAAAAACATTCAGTACTTC. This sequence encodes CASSPWGAAKNIQYF. The V gene is TRBV7-9, the J gene TRBJ2-4; possibly TRBD1 or TRBD2 for D (6 bases each). Trimming stripped 5 bases from V and 0 bases from J, with 11 bases between. CDR1 is SEHNR, CDR2 FQNEAQ, per germline (reference sequence). This CDR3 region has 15 residues.